The clone carrying this T cell receptor (beta chain) was seen at least ten times. What it binds is not known. The CDR3 covers 17 residues. The germline gives CDR1 KGHSH, CDR2 LQKENI. With 4 bases removed from V and 1 base from J, the gap between germline ends came to 19 bases. This entry is derived from a study of T-cell memory formation after mild COVID-19. Findings and limits, study-wide: A second wave of clones peaked on day 37, and their SARS-CoV-2 specificity went unconfirmed.

MiXCR was run by TCRdb on the 5' RACE reads, yielding one entry per CDR3 protein. The sample holds 40,000 to 60,000 distinct CDR3 sequences, around 9.7% seen once. The sequence derives from an adult woman who had mild COVID-19 (a few samples of this study predate the infection). Cell type and time point are not known. What was sequenced was PBMCs or a T cell subset sorted from them (not recorded which). The genes are TRBV18 and TRBJ2-5; perhaps D is TRBD1 or TRBD2 (5 bases each). The CDR3 DNA reads TGTGCCAGCTCACTCGGGGCCAGCGGTACCGGCCAAGAGACCCAGTACTTC. It yields the protein CASSLGASGTGQETQYF.